The entry that follows covers one T cell receptor (beta chain) sequence. This sample stems from a study of OX40 agonist ivuxolimab in advanced cancers. CDR1 and CDR2 (germline): SEHNR, FQNEAQ (reference sequence). The CDR3 is 14 residues long. Losses at the gene ends were 3 bases for V and 3 bases for J; bases not matched to a gene: 5. TCRdb's table, derived via immunoSEQ multiplex PCR, lists solely in-frame clones and lacks some. The data show tens of thousands of clones, approximately 81% seen once. The sequences come from CD4+ or CD8+ T cells sorted from blood, collected in a trial of the OX40 agonist ivuxolimab. This sequence originates from an adult with an advanced solid tumor such as melanoma, head and neck, liver or kidney cancer. V usage is TRBV7-9 and J usage is TRBJ2-7, with 7 nucleotides matching TRBD1. The CDR3 DNA sequence: TGTGCCAGCAGCTTTAGGGACAGTCTCTACGAGCAGTACTTC. Protein sequence: CASSFRDSLYEQYF.